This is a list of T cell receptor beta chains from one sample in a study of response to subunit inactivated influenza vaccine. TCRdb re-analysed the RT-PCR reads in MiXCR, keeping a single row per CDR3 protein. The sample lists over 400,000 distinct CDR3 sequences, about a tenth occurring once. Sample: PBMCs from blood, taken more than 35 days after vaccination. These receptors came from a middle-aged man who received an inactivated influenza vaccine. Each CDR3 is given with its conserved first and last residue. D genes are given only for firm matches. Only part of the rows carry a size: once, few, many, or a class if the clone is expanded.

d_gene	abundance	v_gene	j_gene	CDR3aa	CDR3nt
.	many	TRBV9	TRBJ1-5	CASSVGSNQPQHF	TGTGCCAGCAGCGTAGGGAGCAATCAGCCCCAGCATTTT
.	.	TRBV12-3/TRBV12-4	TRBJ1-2	CASSPITGNYGYTF	TGTGCCAGCAGTCCCATTACAGGGAACTATGGCTACACCTTC
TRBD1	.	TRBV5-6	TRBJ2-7	CASSGDRATYEQYF	TGTGCCAGCAGCGGGGACAGGGCCACCTACGAGCAGTACTTC
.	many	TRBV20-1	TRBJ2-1	CSAEWNLLNEQFF	TGCAGTGCTGAGTGGAACCTCCTTAATGAGCAGTTCTTC
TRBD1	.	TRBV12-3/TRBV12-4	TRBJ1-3	CASSWTGGFGNTIYF	TGTGCCAGCAGTTGGACAGGGGGATTTGGAAACACCATATATTTT
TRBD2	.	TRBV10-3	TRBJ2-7	CAINQGRGTSASEQYF	TGTGCCATCAACCAGGGGAGGGGGACTAGCGCTAGCGAGCAGTACTTC
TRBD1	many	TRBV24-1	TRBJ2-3	CATSDLGQGMVEDTQYF	TGTGCCACCAGTGATTTGGGACAGGGGATGGTAGAAGATACGCAGTATTTT
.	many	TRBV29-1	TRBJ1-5	CSVGGSNQPQHF	TGCAGCGTTGGCGGGTCTAATCAGCCCCAGCATTTT
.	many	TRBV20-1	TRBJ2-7	CSARSRTSSDEQYF	TGCAGTGCTCGCTCTAGGACGTCATCCGACGAGCAGTACTTC
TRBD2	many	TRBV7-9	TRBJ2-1	CAASGGIYNEQFF	TGTGCCGCTAGCGGGGGGATCTACAATGAGCAGTTCTTC
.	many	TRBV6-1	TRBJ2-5	CASTDLGGGQETQYF	TGTGCCAGCACCGACCTTGGGGGGGGCCAGGAGACCCAGTACTTC
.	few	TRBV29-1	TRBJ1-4	CSVEERTATNEKLFF	TGCAGCGTTGAAGAAAGGACAGCAACTAATGAAAAACTGTTTTTT
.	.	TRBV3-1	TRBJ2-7	CASSQVHSAGLQYF	TGTGCCAGCAGCCAAGTGCACTCCGCGGGGTTACAGTACTTC
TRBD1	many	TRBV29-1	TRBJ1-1	CSARTGANTEAFF	TGCAGCGCTCGGACAGGGGCGAACACTGAAGCTTTCTTT
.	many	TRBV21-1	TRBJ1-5	CASSKERTGSNQPQHF	TGTGCCAGCAGCAAAGAGAGGACGGGAAGCAATCAGCCCCAGCATTTT
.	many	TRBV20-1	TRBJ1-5	CSAFVGGSNQPQHF	TGCAGTGCATTCGTCGGTGGGTCCAATCAGCCCCAGCATTTT
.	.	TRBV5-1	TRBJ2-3	CASSSGLEKDTQYF	TGCGCCAGCAGCTCCGGACTGGAGAAAGATACGCAGTATTTT
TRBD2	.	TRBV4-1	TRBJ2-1	CASSHQRSRGGRNEQFF	TGCGCCAGCAGCCACCAGAGGTCGCGGGGGGGCCGGAATGAGCAGTTCTTC
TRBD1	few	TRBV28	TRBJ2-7	CASSLDRGLYEQYF	TGTGCCAGCAGTCTAGACAGGGGGCTTTACGAGCAGTACTTC
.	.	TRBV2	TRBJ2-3	CASKRAQSRGGARTDTQYF	TGTGCCAGCAAACGAGCTCAGAGCAGGGGTGGAGCTCGCACAGATACGCAGTATTTT
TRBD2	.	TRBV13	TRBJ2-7	CASSLGRGRATAYEQYF	TGTGCCAGCAGCTTAGGCCGGGGGAGGGCGACGGCCTACGAGCAGTACTTC
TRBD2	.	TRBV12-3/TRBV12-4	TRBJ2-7	CASSTSGRISYEQYF	TGTGCCAGCAGTACTAGCGGGAGGATTTCCTACGAGCAGTACTTC
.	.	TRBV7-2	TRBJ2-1	CASSLVLAANEQFF	TGTGCCAGCAGCTTAGTACTAGCCGCAAATGAGCAGTTCTTC
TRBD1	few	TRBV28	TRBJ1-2	CASREWTGDYTF	TGTGCCAGCAGGGAGTGGACAGGGGACTACACCTTC
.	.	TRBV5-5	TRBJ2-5	CASSFWAAPQETQYF	TGTGCCAGCAGCTTCTGGGCCGCGCCCCAAGAGACCCAGTACTTC
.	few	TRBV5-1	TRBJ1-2	CASSLGAVSNYGYTF	TGCGCCAGCAGCTTGGGGGCAGTTTCTAACTATGGCTACACCTTC
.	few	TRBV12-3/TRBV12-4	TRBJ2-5	CASSQTDGRETQYF	TGTGCCAGCAGTCAGACGGACGGAAGAGAGACCCAGTACTTC
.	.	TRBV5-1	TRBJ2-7	CASSSRLGSSYEQYF	TGCGCCAGCAGCTCCCGGTTAGGAAGCTCCTACGAGCAGTACTTC
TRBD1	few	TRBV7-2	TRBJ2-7	CASSKPGQGVGEQYF	TGTGCCAGCAGCAAACCGGGACAGGGGGTGGGTGAGCAGTACTTC
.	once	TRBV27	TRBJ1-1	CASRRQAPNTEAFF	TGTGCCAGCAGACGACAGGCGCCGAACACTGAAGCTTTCTTT
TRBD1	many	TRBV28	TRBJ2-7	CASSSTGQGGYEQYF	TGTGCCAGCAGTTCGACGGGACAGGGTGGCTACGAGCAGTACTTC
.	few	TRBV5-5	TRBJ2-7	CASSFVGLGSYEQYF	TGTGCCAGCAGCTTCGTTGGGCTAGGCTCCTACGAGCAGTACTTC
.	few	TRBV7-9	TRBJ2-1	CASSVRGLDEQFF	TGTGCCAGCAGCGTCCGGGGGCTGGATGAGCAGTTCTTC
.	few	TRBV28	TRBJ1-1	CASSPYRDGYTEAFF	TGTGCCAGCAGTCCTTACAGGGATGGATACACTGAAGCTTTCTTT
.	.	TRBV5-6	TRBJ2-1	CASSVPFLQDRRSYNEQFF	TGTGCCAGCAGCGTCCCATTCCTCCAAGACAGGAGGTCCTACAATGAGCAGTTCTTC
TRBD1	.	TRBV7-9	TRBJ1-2	CASSPQGGHSGYTF	TGTGCCAGCAGCCCACAGGGGGGGCACTCTGGCTACACCTTC
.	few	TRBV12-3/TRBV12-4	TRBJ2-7	CASSFLNENYEQYF	TGTGCCAGCAGTTTCCTGAATGAAAACTACGAGCAGTACTTC
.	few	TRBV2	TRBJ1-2	CASSDRPSYGYTF	TGTGCCAGCAGTGACAGGCCGTCTTATGGCTACACCTTC
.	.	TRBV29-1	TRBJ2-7	CSVGDRRSYEQYF	TGCAGCGTCGGTGACAGGCGCTCCTACGAGCAGTACTTC
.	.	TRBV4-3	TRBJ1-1	CASSGTGFTEAFF	TGCGCCAGTAGTGGAACAGGTTTCACTGAAGCTTTCTTT
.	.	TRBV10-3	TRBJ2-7	CATLDIDSYEQYF	TGTGCCACCCTGGACATCGACTCCTACGAGCAGTACTTC
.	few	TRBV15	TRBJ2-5	CATSRDPGEGETQYF	TGTGCCACCAGCAGAGATCCGGGAGAAGGGGAGACCCAGTACTTC
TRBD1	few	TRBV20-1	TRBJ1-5	CSATTGGSQPQHF	TGCAGTGCTACAACAGGGGGCTCTCAGCCCCAGCATTTT
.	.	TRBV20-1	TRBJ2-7	CSAQGGLGYEQYF	TGCAGTGCTCAGGGCGGCCTAGGTTACGAGCAGTACTTC
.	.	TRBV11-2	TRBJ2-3	CASSSSGLLSTPSYTQYF	TGTGCCAGCAGCTCCTCCGGACTCTTATCTACCCCCTCATATACGCAGTATTTT
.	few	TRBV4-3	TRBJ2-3	CASSQKMQVRTDTQYF	TGCGCCAGCAGCCAGAAGATGCAGGTGCGCACAGATACGCAGTATTTT
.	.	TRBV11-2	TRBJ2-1	CASRDGLVGSYNEQFF	TGTGCCAGCAGGGATGGACTGGTAGGCTCCTACAATGAGCAGTTCTTC